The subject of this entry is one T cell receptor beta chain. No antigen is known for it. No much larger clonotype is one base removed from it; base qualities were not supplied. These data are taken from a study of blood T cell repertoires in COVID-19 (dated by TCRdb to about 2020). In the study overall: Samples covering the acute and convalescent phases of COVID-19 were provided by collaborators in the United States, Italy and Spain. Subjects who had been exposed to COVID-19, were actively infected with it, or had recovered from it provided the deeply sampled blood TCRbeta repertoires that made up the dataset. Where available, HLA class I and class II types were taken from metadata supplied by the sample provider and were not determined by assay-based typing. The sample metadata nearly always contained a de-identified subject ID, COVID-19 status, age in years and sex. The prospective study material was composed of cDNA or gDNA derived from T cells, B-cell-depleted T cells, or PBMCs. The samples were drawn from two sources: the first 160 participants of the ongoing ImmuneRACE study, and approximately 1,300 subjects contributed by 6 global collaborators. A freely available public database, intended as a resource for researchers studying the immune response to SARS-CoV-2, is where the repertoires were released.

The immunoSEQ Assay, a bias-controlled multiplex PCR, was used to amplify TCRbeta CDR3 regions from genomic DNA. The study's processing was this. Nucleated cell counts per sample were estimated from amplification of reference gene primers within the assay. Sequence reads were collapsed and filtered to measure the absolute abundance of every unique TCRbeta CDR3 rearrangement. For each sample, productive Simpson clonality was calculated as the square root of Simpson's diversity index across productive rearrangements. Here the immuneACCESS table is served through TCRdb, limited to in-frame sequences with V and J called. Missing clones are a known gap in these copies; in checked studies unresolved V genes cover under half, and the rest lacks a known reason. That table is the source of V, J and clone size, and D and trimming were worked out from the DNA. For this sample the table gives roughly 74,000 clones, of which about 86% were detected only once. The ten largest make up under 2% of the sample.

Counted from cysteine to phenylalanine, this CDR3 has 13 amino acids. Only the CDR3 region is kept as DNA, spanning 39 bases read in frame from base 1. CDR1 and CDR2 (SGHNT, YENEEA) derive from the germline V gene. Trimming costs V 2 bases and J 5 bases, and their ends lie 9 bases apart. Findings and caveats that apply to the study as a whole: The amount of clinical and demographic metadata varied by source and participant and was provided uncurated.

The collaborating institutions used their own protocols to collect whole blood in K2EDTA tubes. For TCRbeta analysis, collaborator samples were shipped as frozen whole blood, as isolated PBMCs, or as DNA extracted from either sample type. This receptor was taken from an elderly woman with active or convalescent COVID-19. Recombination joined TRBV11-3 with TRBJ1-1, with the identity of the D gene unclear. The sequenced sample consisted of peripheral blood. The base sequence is TGTGCCAGCAGCTTATCGGGGTTAACTGAAGCTTTCTTT. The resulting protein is CASSLSGLTEAFF. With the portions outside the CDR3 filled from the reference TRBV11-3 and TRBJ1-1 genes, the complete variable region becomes EAGVVQSPRYKIIEKKQPVAFWCNPISGHNTLYWYLQNLGQGPELLIRYENEEAVDDSQLPKDRFSAERLKGVDSTLKIQPAELGDSAVYLCASSLSGLTEAFFGQGTRLTVV.